These 29 T cell receptor beta chains came from one sample sequenced in a study of T-cell memory formation after mild COVID-19. MiXCR, run by TCRdb on the 5' RACE reads, gives a single entry per CDR3 protein. The sample holds about half a million distinct CDR3 sequences; about 18% are singletons and the top ten take 9% to 15%. The material sequenced was PBMCs or a T cell subset sorted from them (not recorded which). The receptors come from an adult woman who had mild COVID-19 (a few samples of this study predate the infection). Cell type and time point are not known.

The chain carries TRBV30 and TRBJ1-1, with D possibly matching TRBD1 (5 bases). Germline V gene sequence: CDR1 GTSNPN, CDR2 SVGIG (reference sequence). The CDR3 has 13 residues. Trimming took off 3 bases at V and 7 bases at J, with 15 bases between the two ends. CDR3 bases: TGTGCCTGGAGCAGACAGAGGACAAGTGAAGCTTTCTTT. It specifies CAWSRQRTSEAFF.

The chain combines TRBV7-2 with TRBJ2-7; tentative D call: TRBD1 (5 bases). There are 14 residues in the CDR3. V shed 7 bases and J shed 3 bases, with 16 bases lying between them. Germline-derived CDR1 and CDR2 are SGHTA and FQGNSA. The CDR3 DNA is TGTGCCAGCACCCCTGAAGGGGTGAACTACGAGCAGTACTTC. Translating gives CASTPEGVNYEQYF.

The J gene is TRBJ1-1, the V gene TRBV11-2; the D gene is possibly TRBD1 (6 bases). The CDR3 runs to 15 residues. Trimming left V 0 bases short and J 1 base short, with 9 bases between. Germline V gives CDR1 SGHAT, CDR2 FQNNGV. The CDR3 DNA is TGTGCCAGCAGCTTAGAACCGGGGGCGAACACTGAAGCTTTCTTT. Protein product: CASSLEPGANTEAFF.

This clonotype was picked up a small number of times. The rearrangement links TRBV12-3 or TRBV12-4 to TRBJ2-5; 7 bases map to TRBD2. V was clipped by 2 bases and J by 4 bases; unmatched bases: 4. The length of the CDR3 is 14 residues. CDR3 protein: CASSLSRLAETQYF. The CDR3 DNA sequence: TGTGCCAGCAGTTTAAGTAGACTAGCAGAGACCCAGTACTTC.

The CDR3 DNA is TGCAGTGCCTTCGACAGGGGCCAAGAGACCCAGTACTTC. It codes for CSAFDRGQETQYF. J is TRBJ2-5 and V is TRBV20-1; TRBD1 aligns across 8 bases. J gave up 1 base and V 6 bases, and 4 bases lay outside the gene matches. This CDR3 is built from 13 residues. The germline V gene encodes CDR1 DFQATT and CDR2 SNEGSKA (reference sequence).

This clonotype was detected only a few times. V is TRBV3-1 and J is TRBJ2-1, with TRBD1 identical over 10 bases. CDR1 LGHDT and CDR2 YNNKEL come from the germline V gene (reference sequence). The CDR3 spans 18 residues. V trimming: 3 bases; J trimming: 4 bases; junction bases outside the gene matches: 12. The CDR3 DNA reads TGTGCCAGCAGCCATACTAATAAGGGGACAGGGGAATACAATGAGCAGTTCTTC. Protein: CASSHTNKGTGEYNEQFF.

This clonotype has ten or more counts. The chain uses TRBV24-1 and TRBJ2-1; D is possibly TRBD1 (5 bases). The germline V and J ends were trimmed by 2 bases and 0 bases, with 13 bases remaining between them. Germline V lookup: CDR1 KGHDR, CDR2 SFDVKD. The CDR3 length is 17 residues. CDR3 DNA: TGTGCCACCAGTGATTCACAGGTCCAAAGCTCCTACAATGAGCAGTTCTTC. Translated: CATSDSQVQSSYNEQFF.

This sequence joins TRBV4-3 and TRBJ2-2; D gene ambiguous. V lost 4 bases to trimming and J lost 9 bases, with 12 bases between them. CDR1 is LGHNA, CDR2 YSLEER, per germline. This CDR3 comprises 13 residues. For the CDR3, the DNA is TGCGCCAGCAGCCCGCTGCTCGGTAGGGAGCTGTTTTTT. This encodes CASSPLLGRELFF.

This clonotype was observed once. The chain uses TRBV5-1 and TRBJ2-7; 9 bases agree with TRBD1. V gave up 5 bases and J gave up 5 bases; unmatched junction bases: 11. Germline V CDR1 and CDR2: SGHRS, YFSETQ. This CDR3 comprises 15 residues. CDR3 region: CASRYQTGGLDEQYF. CDR3 DNA: TGCGCCAGCAGATACCAGACAGGGGGACTCGACGAGCAGTACTTC.

This clonotype occurred a few times. The chain joins TRBV7-2 to TRBJ2-6, with D tentatively TRBD1 (6 bases). The CDR3 sequence is 17 residues long. Trimming took off 7 bases at V and 0 bases at J, with 16 bases between the two ends. Germline V gene lookup returns CDR1 SGHTA and CDR2 FQGNSA. The chain's CDR3 is CASTILDSSSGANVLTF. CDR3 nucleotide sequence: TGTGCCAGCACCATCCTGGACAGCTCCTCTGGGGCCAACGTCCTGACTTTC.

This clonotype showed up just a few times. This chain joins TRBV4-1 and TRBJ2-1, with TRBD1 matching 7 bases. Trimming removed 3 bases from V and 2 bases from J; junction bases left unmatched: 10. The CDR3 is 17 residues long. Per germline, CDR1 MGHRA and CDR2 YSYEKL. CDR3 loop: CASSHPLGQTAYNEQFF. In nucleotides, the CDR3 is TGCGCCAGCAGCCACCCCCTGGGACAGACGGCCTACAATGAGCAGTTCTTC.

About this clonotype: No conserved phenylalanine or tryptophan ends this CDR3, so it is likely a read error. The chain recombines TRBV4-1 with TRBJ2-7, with a possible D match to TRBD2 (5 bases). This CDR3 spans 15 amino acids. Per germline, CDR1 MGHRA and CDR2 YSYEKL. The V gene lost 1 base and the J gene lost 2 bases, with 12 bases spanning the gap. CDR3 coding DNA: TGCGCCAGCAGCCAAGCCGCTTCTAGCCCCTACGAGCAGTACTTA. Its translation is CASSQAASSPYEQYL.

This chain connects TRBV13 to TRBJ2-1; the D gene is possibly TRBD2 (5 bases). Germline CDR1 is PRHDT and CDR2 is FYEKMQ (reference sequence). Deletions cut 3 bases from V and 5 bases from J, with 17 bases between. This CDR3 is built from 16 residues. DNA for the CDR3: TGTGCCAGCAGCTTGTATCGAGCCCCGGGGAACAATGAGCAGTTCTTC. This sequence encodes CASSLYRAPGNNEQFF.

The genes are TRBV4-3 and TRBJ1-2; D remains ambiguous. The germline V and J ends were trimmed by 0 bases and 4 bases, with 12 bases remaining between them. The CDR3 totals 15 residues. Germline values: CDR1 LGHNA, CDR2 YSLEER. The CDR3 reads CASSQDTGNSYGYTF. In DNA form, the CDR3 reads TGCGCCAGCAGCCAAGATACGGGGAACAGCTATGGCTACACCTTC.

This chain connects TRBV7-2 to TRBJ2-5; D remains unclear. The CDR3 runs 13 residues. From germline, CDR1 is SGHTA and CDR2 FQGNSA. V lost 11 bases and J lost 5, with 18 bases in between. This chain's CDR3 is CACHRSELETQYF. The CDR3 nucleotides are TGTGCCTGCCATCGTAGTGAGTTGGAGACCCAGTACTTC.

The chain uses TRBV12-3 or TRBV12-4 and TRBJ1-5; D may be TRBD1 (5 bases). This CDR3 comprises 15 residues. V shed 7 bases and J shed 1 base, with 14 bases lying between them. The CDR3 spells CASTFTGESNQPQHF. In DNA form, the CDR3 reads TGTGCCAGCACCTTTACAGGAGAAAGCAATCAGCCCCAGCATTTT.

This clonotype has only a few counts. The gene calls are TRBV5-1 and TRBJ2-3; maybe TRBD1 (6 bases). CDR3 length: 15 amino acids. CDR1 SGHRS and CDR2 YFSETQ come from the germline V gene. V was pared by 2 bases and J by 0 bases, with 10 bases between. CDR3 region: CASSFDRISTDTQYF. In DNA, the CDR3 is TGCGCCAGCAGCTTTGACAGGATAAGCACAGATACGCAGTATTTT. The full variable domain, completed using reference TRBV5-1 and TRBJ2-3, is KAGVTQTPRYLIKTRGQQVTLSCSPISGHRSVSWYQQTPGQGLQFLFEYFSETQRNKGNFPGRFSGRQFSNSRSEMNVSTLELGDSALYLCASSFDRISTDTQYFGPGTRLTVL.

The CDR3 spells CASSPGQGASYEQYF. CDR3 DNA sequence: TGCGCCAGCAGCCCGGGACAGGGGGCGAGCTACGAGCAGTACTTC. The V gene is TRBV4-1, the J gene TRBJ2-7; 12 bases agree with TRBD1. Germline assignment: CDR1 MGHRA and CDR2 YSYEKL. Germline trimming cut 4 bases from V and 3 bases from J; bases unmatched to any gene: 4. The CDR3 consists of 15 residues.

The genes are TRBV29-1 and TRBJ2-7, with TRBD1 matching 9 bases. Trimming took 6 bases from V and 3 from J; bases not matched to a gene: 9. Germline-derived CDR1 and CDR2 are SQVTM and ANQGSEA. The length of the CDR3 is 14 residues. The CDR3 is CSVGGTGRNYEQYF. The CDR3 DNA reads as TGCAGCGTAGGGGGGACAGGGAGAAACTACGAGCAGTACTTC.

The chain links TRBV24-1 to TRBJ1-6; D is uncertain. The CDR3 has 14 amino acids. The germline V gene has CDR1 KGHDR and CDR2 SFDVKD. The V and J ends lost 4 bases and 7 bases respectively, with 10 bases between them. DNA for the CDR3: TGTGCCACCAGTGAAGGATTCCAAAATTCACCCCTCCACTTT. Translated: CATSEGFQNSPLHF.

This clonotype was counted many times. The CDR3 spells CASSLGAGWADTQYF. The CDR3 nucleotides are TGTGCCAGCAGCCTAGGGGCAGGGTGGGCAGATACGCAGTATTTT. The V gene is TRBV25-1, the J gene TRBJ2-3; the D gene is possibly TRBD1 (5 bases). The germline V gene has CDR1 MGHDK and CDR2 SYGVNS. The length of the CDR3 is 15 residues. Trimming cost V 6 bases and J 4 bases, with 17 bases left between them.

The chain has TRBV6-1 and TRBJ1-1, with D unresolved. CDR1 and CDR2 (germline): MNHNS, SASEGT. The V end lost 2 bases, the J end lost 1 base, and 8 bases lay between the germline ends. The CDR3 sequence is 14 residues long. Here the CDR3 DNA reads TGTGCCAGCAGTGAATGGTCGGAGAACACTGAAGCTTTCTTT. The encoded protein is CASSEWSENTEAFF.

The chain combines TRBV7-9 with TRBJ1-4, with D uncertain. There are 16 residues in the CDR3. The germline V gene encodes CDR1 SEHNR and CDR2 FQNEAQ (reference sequence). The V end lost 5 bases, the J end lost 4 bases, and 17 bases lay between the germline ends. CDR3 sequence: CASSDGPTDYNEKLFF. In nucleotides, the CDR3 is TGTGCCAGCAGCGACGGTCCGACTGACTATAATGAAAAACTGTTTTTT.

This chain links TRBV20-1 with TRBJ2-3; D is unresolved. The CDR3 extends over 11 amino acids. Germline-derived CDR1 and CDR2 are DFQATT and SNEGSKA (reference sequence). Trimming pared 3 bases from V and 5 bases from J, leaving 6 bases between. The CDR3 nucleotides are TGCAGTGCTAGTTTGGTAGATACGCAGTATTTT. Amino acid sequence: CSASLVDTQYF.

This rearrangement joins TRBV24-1 to TRBJ2-2; no clear D. Germline assignment: CDR1 KGHDR and CDR2 SFDVKD. Deletions cut 12 bases from V and 4 bases from J, with 14 bases between. The CDR3 length is 13 residues. Here the CDR3 DNA reads TGTGCCTCGGCGGTTTCAGCCACCGGGGAGCTGTTTTTT. It encodes CASAVSATGELFF.

The J gene is TRBJ2-5, the V gene TRBV10-3, with D unresolved. V lost 4 bases, J lost 0 bases, and 3 bases lay in between. The CDR3 has 12 residues. The germline V gene has CDR1 ENHRY and CDR2 SYGVKD. Here the CDR3 reads CAISANQETQYF. The DNA of the CDR3 is TGTGCCATCAGTGCGAACCAAGAGACCCAGTACTTC.

CDR3 loop: CATRDSGYNEQFF. For the CDR3, the DNA is TGTGCCACCAGGGACTCAGGGTACAATGAGCAGTTCTTC. The rearrangement links TRBV24-1 to TRBJ2-1, with D perhaps given as TRBD1 or TRBD2 (5 bases each). This CDR3 spans 13 amino acids. The ends were cut back, 7 bases at V and 4 bases at J, with 10 bases in the middle. Germline lookup yields CDR1 KGHDR and CDR2 SFDVKD.

The V and J genes are TRBV5-1 and TRBJ2-7, with TRBD1 matching 9 bases. The CDR3 runs 13 residues. Germline loops: CDR1 SGHRS, CDR2 YFSETQ. V shed 5 bases and J 4 bases; nucleotides not matched to a gene: 4. The CDR3 protein is CASRQGARYEQYF. The CDR3 DNA follows: TGCGCCAGCAGACAGGGGGCTCGGTACGAGCAGTACTTC.

This clonotype was seen a handful of times. This chain connects TRBV4-2 to TRBJ2-7; D may be TRBD2 (6 bases). Trimming removed 0 bases at V and 11 bases at J, with 14 bases between. Germline V gives CDR1 LGHNA, CDR2 YNFKEQ. The CDR3 covers 13 residues. CDR3 nucleotides: TGTGCCAGCAGCCAAGATCTGGGGGACTCCGAGTACTTC. Translating it yields CASSQDLGDSEYF.